Listed below are T cell receptor beta chains from one sample, sequenced in a study of OX40 agonist ivuxolimab in advanced cancers. Assay used: immunoSEQ multiplex PCR; TCRdb lists only in-frame clones, some missing. The repertoire holds tens of thousands of clones, with around nine tenths as singletons. The sample consisted of CD4+ or CD8+ T cells sorted from blood, taken in a trial of the OX40 agonist ivuxolimab. The receptors derive from an adult with an advanced solid tumor such as melanoma, head and neck, liver or kidney cancer. Both conserved end residues are trimmed from each CDR3. Fields, in order: J gene, V gene, CDR3 protein.

TRBJ2-6 | TRBV18 | ASSPTGVPGANVLT
TRBJ1-2 | TRBV11-2 | ASSDGANYGYT
TRBJ2-3 | TRBV7-6 | ASSLGNMADTQY
TRBJ2-2 | TRBV15 | ATSRDAGGTGELF
TRBJ2-3 | TRBV6-5 | ASRDFGGTDTQY
TRBJ1-5 | TRBV2 | ASSEAGDSYSNQPQH
TRBJ2-7 | TRBV27 | ASRQEQY
TRBJ1-1 | TRBV6-5 | ASREQGYTEAF
TRBJ1-3 | TRBV18 | ASSPPGQYSGNTIY
TRBJ2-7 | TRBV2 | ASRATSGRTYEQY
TRBJ1-1 | TRBV18 | ASSQTQDRGDTEAF
TRBJ1-2 | TRBV5-1 | ASSQSFQGFRGYGYT
TRBJ2-5 | TRBV7-2 | ASSYGLAGETQY
TRBJ1-3 | TRBV6-5 | ASSFNGQGPGNTIY
TRBJ2-1 | TRBV5-6 | ASSFAGGPGNEQF
TRBJ1-5 | TRBV6-5 | ASSYGKWGNQPQH
TRBJ2-7 | TRBV6-5 | ASSELYEQY
TRBJ1-5 | TRBV6-6 | ASIPRDFSNQPQH
TRBJ2-7 | TRBV19 | ASKVDSVTYEQY
TRBJ2-1 | TRBV19 | ASSSPPGLAANNEQF
TRBJ1-1 | TRBV5-1 | ASSLVTGNTEAF
TRBJ2-7 | TRBV11-2 | ASSSLGGSAYEQY
TRBJ2-2 | TRBV7-6 | ASSLEARTNTGELF
TRBJ1-4 | TRBV2 | ASSTRWGNEKLF
TRBJ2-7 | TRBV5-1 | ASSFRLAGSYEQY
TRBJ1-2 | TRBV9 | ASSAGSAGAFNYGYT